This T cell receptor beta chain was found in a study of CD8 T cells in cerebrospinal fluid in Alzheimer's disease. Across the whole study: Plate-based nested PCR sequencing and droplet-based sequencing measured CSF T cell clonal expansion.

The germline CDR1 and CDR2 sequences are MNHEY and SVGEGT. The CDR3 is 16 residues long. 10X single-cell V(D)J and 5' gene-expression libraries profiled CSF cells. Using the 10x single-cell sequencing reads, TCRdb records one entry per CDR3 protein without DNA. The sample totals 1,400 to 1,500 distinct CDR3 sequences. For droplet-based sequencing, live CSF cells were sorted using a live/dead marker. The sample consisted of cerebrospinal fluid. This clonotype originated in a human donor with mild cognitive impairment. This chain links TRBV6-2 or TRBV6-3 with TRBJ2-1. The CDR3 region is CASSDFGGSSYNEQFF.